This entry describes one T cell receptor beta chain. A read error may explain this, as a much larger clone is one base away. The data belong to a study of blood T cell repertoires in COVID-19. As for the study in general: PBMCs, B-cell-depleted T cells, or T cells provided the cDNA or gDNA that made up the material.

This table comes from immunoSEQ multiplex PCR, and its TCRdb copy is limited to in-frame clones, with some not included. The sample includes some 160,000 clones, 78% of them seen just once. Germline CDR1 is MNHEY and CDR2 is SVGAGI. The CDR3 is 13 residues long. V shed 6 bases and J 2 bases; nucleotides not matched to a gene: 3. Source material: peripheral blood. The sequence was collected from a woman older than 75 with acute or convalescent COVID-19. The chain recombines TRBV6-5 with TRBJ1-2; 7 bases map to TRBD1. The CDR3 DNA reads TGTGCCAGCAGACCGGACAGGAACTATGGCTACACCTTC. Its protein product is CASRPDRNYGYTF.